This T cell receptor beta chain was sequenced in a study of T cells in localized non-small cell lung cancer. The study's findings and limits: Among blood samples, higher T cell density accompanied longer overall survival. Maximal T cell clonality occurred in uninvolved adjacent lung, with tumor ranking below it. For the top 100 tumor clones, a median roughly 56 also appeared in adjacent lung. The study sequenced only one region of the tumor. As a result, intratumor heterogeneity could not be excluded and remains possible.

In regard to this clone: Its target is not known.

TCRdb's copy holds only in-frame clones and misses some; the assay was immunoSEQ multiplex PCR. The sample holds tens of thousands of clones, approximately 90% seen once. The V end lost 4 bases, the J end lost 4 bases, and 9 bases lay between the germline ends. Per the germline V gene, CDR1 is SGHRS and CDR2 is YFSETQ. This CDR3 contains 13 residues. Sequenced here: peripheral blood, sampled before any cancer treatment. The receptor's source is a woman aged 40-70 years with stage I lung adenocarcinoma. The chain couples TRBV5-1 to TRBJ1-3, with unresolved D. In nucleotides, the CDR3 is TGCGCCAGCAGCCTATCAGAGGGAAACACCATATATTTT. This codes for CASSLSEGNTIYF.